Below, 32 T cell receptor beta chains from the same sample are listed, as sequenced in a study of early T cells in non-severe SARS-CoV-2 infection. TCRdb processed the 5' RACE reads anew with MiXCR; each CDR3 protein has one entry. The repertoire has 25,000 to 35,000 distinct CDR3 sequences, around 5.3% of them found once; the top ten carry about 2.5%. Sequenced material: whole blood. These TCRs come from an adult who was a healthcare worker with PCR-confirmed SARS-CoV-2 infection or an uninfected control (not recorded which).

At least ten counts were recorded for this clonotype. This sequence joins TRBV7-6 and TRBJ2-1; D perhaps matches TRBD1 (7 bases). CDR1 and CDR2 from the germline V gene are SGHVS and FNYEAQ. V lost 5 bases and J 3 bases, leaving 23 bases between the germline ends. The CDR3 consists of 18 residues. This CDR3 reads CASSPAGGNSANYNEQFF. The CDR3 DNA reads as TGTGCCAGCAGCCCAGCAGGGGGGAACTCAGCCAACTACAATGAGCAGTTCTTC.

This clonotype was counted at least ten times. This chain uses TRBV9 with TRBJ2-5, with D perhaps assigned TRBD1 or TRBD2 (5 bases each). Germline loops: CDR1 SGDLS, CDR2 YYNGEE. CDR3 size: 14 residues. Trimming cost V 5 bases and J 5 bases, with 16 bases left between them. CDR3 in DNA: TGTGCCAGCAGTTCTCGGGGCGGGTCGGAGACCCAGTACTTC. Amino acids: CASSSRGGSETQYF. Supplemented by reference TRBV9 and TRBJ2-5, the full variable domain reads DSGVTQTPKHLITATGQRVTLRCSPRSGDLSVYWYQQSLDQGLQFLIQYYNGEERAKGNILERFSAQQFPDLHSELNLSSLELGDSALYFCASSSRGGSETQYFGPGTRLLVL.

The rearrangement uses TRBV5-5 and TRBJ2-1; D is ambiguous. The V end was cut by 1 base, the J end by 0 bases, with 11 bases between. The germline CDR1 and CDR2 sequences are SGHKS and YYEKEE (reference sequence). The CDR3 is 16 residues long. CDR3 DNA sequence: TGTGCCAGCAGCTTGCAGGCGGAGAGCTCCTACAATGAGCAGTTCTTC. This translates into CASSLQAESSYNEQFF.

This clonotype was detected many times. The chain links TRBV5-5 to TRBJ2-2, with 7 nucleotides matching TRBD1. The germline V gene encodes CDR1 SGHKS and CDR2 YYEKEE (reference sequence). The CDR3 extends over 17 amino acids. V lost 4 bases, J lost 2 bases, and 11 bases stayed unmatched. The CDR3 DNA follows: TGTGCCAGCAGCCCGTTACCACAGGGGAGCAACACCGGGGAGCTGTTTTTT. This sequence encodes CASSPLPQGSNTGELFF.

The chain links TRBV30 to TRBJ1-6, with D possibly TRBD1 on 6 matching bases. Trimming cost V 1 base and J 7 bases, with 8 bases left between them. Germline CDR1 is GTSNPN and CDR2 is SVGIG (reference sequence). This CDR3 contains 13 residues. CDR3 DNA sequence: TGTGCCTGGAGTGAAGGGGGAAATTCACCCCTCCACTTT. Residues: CAWSEGGNSPLHF.

The chain combines TRBV3-1 with TRBJ2-1, with 10 bases lining up with TRBD1. V dropped 0 bases and J dropped 7; count of bases not matched to a gene: 3. The CDR3 has 15 amino acids. Germline V gives CDR1 LGHDT, CDR2 YNNKEL (reference sequence). CDR3 sequence: CASSQDWDRGNEQFF. CDR3 bases: TGTGCCAGCAGCCAAGATTGGGACAGGGGAAATGAGCAGTTCTTC.

The table lists this clonotype with many counts. The chain employs TRBV28 and TRBJ1-2; D not resolved. The CDR3 is 12 amino acids. Germline CDR1 and CDR2: MDHEN and SYDVKM. Trimming pared 6 bases from V and 6 bases from J, leaving 11 bases between. CDR3 sequence: CASSLNKNGYTF. The CDR3 DNA follows: TGTGCCAGCAGCCTTAACAAAAATGGCTACACCTTC.

This clonotype came up many times. V usage is TRBV29-1 and J usage is TRBJ1-1, with D tentatively TRBD1 (5 bases). With 7 bases removed from V and 3 bases from J, the gap between germline ends came to 9 bases. The CDR3 covers 11 residues. Germline V CDR1 and CDR2: SQVTM, ANQGSEA. CDR3 DNA sequence: TGCAGCGCCCTGGGGGACACTGAAGCTTTCTTT. Amino acids: CSALGDTEAFF.

This clonotype was seen ten or more times. The genes are TRBV12-3 or TRBV12-4 and TRBJ2-7; the match to TRBD1 covers 7 bases. The CDR3 is 14 residues long. V shed 7 bases and J 5 bases; nucleotides not matched to a gene: 11. The CDR3: CASTSRQGANEQYF. The CDR3 DNA sequence: TGTGCCAGCACCTCCCGACAGGGCGCCAACGAGCAGTACTTC.

This clonotype was detected ten times or more. CDR3 coding DNA: TGTGCCAGCAGCTTGTCGGACTCTGAGCAGTTCTTC. Protein: CASSLSDSEQFF. The chain recombines TRBV11-3 with TRBJ2-1; tentative D call: TRBD2 (5 bases). The CDR3 covers 12 residues. The germline V gene has CDR1 SGHNT and CDR2 YENEEA. Trimming pared 3 bases from V and 9 bases from J, leaving 9 bases between.

The chain combines TRBV19 with TRBJ2-7; D is perhaps TRBD1 (6 bases). The CDR3 consists of 16 residues. V was pared by 2 bases and J by 3 bases, with 17 bases between. CDR1 and CDR2 (germline): LNHDA, SQIVND (reference sequence). The CDR3 nucleotides read TGTGCCAGTAGTATAACCCTCCCGGAACAGGGCTACGAGCAGTACTTC. Protein: CASSITLPEQGYEQYF.

This clonotype occurred a few times. The chain employs TRBV29-1 and TRBJ2-7; the D is unclear. Looked up from germline, CDR1 is SQVTM and CDR2 is ANQGSEA. The CDR3 is 16 amino acids. The ends were cut back, 0 bases at V and 2 bases at J, with 17 bases in the middle. CDR3 in amino acids: CSVEDPVRTLPYEQYF. The CDR3 DNA reads as TGCAGCGTTGAAGACCCGGTGAGGACCCTCCCCTACGAGCAGTACTTC.

This clonotype was counted many times. The rearrangement uses TRBV20-1 and TRBJ2-3, with 8 bases fitting TRBD2. The V segment lost 2 bases and the J segment 4 bases; nucleotides outside the gene matches: 14. The length of the CDR3 is 17 residues. CDR1 and CDR2 (germline): DFQATT, SNEGSKA (reference sequence). The CDR3 sequence: CSARPPRNPGGADTQYF. CDR3 DNA sequence: TGCAGTGCTAGACCGCCGAGGAACCCGGGGGGGGCAGATACGCAGTATTTT.

This clonotype was observed at least ten times. The genes are TRBV5-1 and TRBJ2-3; D could derive from TRBD1 or TRBD2 (5 bases each). Trimming cost V 2 bases and J 0 bases, with 13 bases left between them. There are 16 residues in the CDR3. In germline, CDR1 is SGHRS, CDR2 YFSETQ. The CDR3 is CASSFGTATSTDTQYF. The CDR3 DNA follows: TGCGCCAGCAGCTTCGGGACCGCGACTAGCACAGATACGCAGTATTTT.

This clonotype was seen a few times. CDR3 loop: CASSPELGSGANVLTF. In nucleotides, the CDR3 is TGCGCCAGCAGCCCCGAACTAGGCTCTGGGGCCAACGTCCTGACTTTC. The rearrangement joins TRBV5-1 to TRBJ2-6; the D gene is possibly TRBD2 (5 bases). Germline V lookup: CDR1 SGHRS, CDR2 YFSETQ. V shed 4 bases and J shed 0 bases, with 11 bases lying between them. The CDR3 covers 16 residues. Based on the CDR3 plus reference TRBV5-1 and TRBJ2-6, the full variable domain is KAGVTQTPRYLIKTRGQQVTLSCSPISGHRSVSWYQQTPGQGLQFLFEYFSETQRNKGNFPGRFSGRQFSNSRSEMNVSTLELGDSALYLCASSPELGSGANVLTFGAGSRLTVL.

This clonotype was detected ten times or more. The chain links TRBV20-1 to TRBJ1-6, with TRBD1 as a possible D gene (6 bases). CDR3 length equals 14 residues. V was cut by 3 bases and J by 7 bases, with 13 bases left in between. Per the germline V gene, CDR1 is DFQATT and CDR2 is SNEGSKA (reference sequence). The DNA for the CDR3 is TGCAGTGCTAGGATCAGGGGAGGCAATTCACCCCTCCACTTT. It encodes CSARIRGGNSPLHF.

The J gene is TRBJ2-7, the V gene TRBV6-1; unclear D gene. In germline, CDR1 is MNHNS, CDR2 SASEGT. The CDR3 is 11 residues long. V was pared by 5 bases and J by 2 bases, with 4 bases between. The DNA of the CDR3 is TGTGCCAGCAGTTGGGCCTACGAGCAGTACTTC. Protein: CASSWAYEQYF.

In this sample, this clonotype turned up many times. This chain connects TRBV10-3 to TRBJ2-3; D may be TRBD1 (5 bases). The CDR3 contains 16 residues. CDR1 is ENHRY, CDR2 SYGVKD, per germline. Trimming took off 2 bases at V and 4 bases at J, with 16 bases between the two ends. CDR3 residues: CAISEQYRGSADTQYF. CDR3 DNA: TGTGCCATCAGTGAGCAGTATAGGGGTTCGGCAGATACGCAGTATTTT.

This clonotype was recorded many times. The chain couples TRBV7-9 to TRBJ1-4; 9 nucleotides match TRBD1. V lost 6 bases, J lost 6 bases, and 5 bases stayed unmatched. Germline lookup yields CDR1 SEHNR and CDR2 FQNEAQ (reference sequence). The CDR3 has 14 residues. In DNA form, the CDR3 reads TGTGCCAGCAGGGACAGGGGACGGGATGAAAAACTGTTTTTT. Its translation: CASRDRGRDEKLFF.

In this sample, this clonotype turned up many times. This chain connects TRBV3-1 to TRBJ1-3; 9 bases agree with TRBD1. J was trimmed by 0 bases and V by 3 bases; bases with no gene match: 3. The CDR3 spans 16 residues. CDR1 and CDR2 from the germline V gene are LGHDT and YNNKEL (reference sequence). The CDR3 loop is CASSHADRGSGNTIYF. The DNA of the CDR3 is TGTGCCAGCAGCCACGCGGACAGGGGCTCTGGAAACACCATATATTTT.

This clonotype came up many times. For the CDR3, the DNA is TGTGCCACCAGCACCCAGGAAGAATACTCACCCCTCCACTTT. Its protein is CATSTQEEYSPLHF. The rearrangement uses TRBV15 and TRBJ1-6; no firm D call. Looked up from germline, CDR1 is LNHNV and CDR2 is YYDKDF (reference sequence). The CDR3 length is 14 residues. V was shortened by 4 bases and J by 10 bases, with 14 bases between the two germline ends.

The sample holds a few counts of this clonotype. V usage is TRBV30 and J usage is TRBJ1-6; 7 positions agree with TRBD1. Trimming removed 5 bases from V and 7 bases from J; junction bases left unmatched: 5. This CDR3 contains 13 residues. Germline V gene data show CDR1 as GTSNPN and CDR2 as SVGIG (reference sequence). CDR3 sequence: CAWGPGGNSPLHF. The CDR3, as DNA: TGTGCCTGGGGACCAGGGGGGAATTCACCCCTCCACTTT.

The J gene is TRBJ2-7, the V gene TRBV7-9; perhaps TRBD1 as D (6 bases). Trimming left V 5 bases short and J 2 bases short, with 13 bases between. This CDR3 is 14 amino acids long. CDR1 SEHNR and CDR2 FQNEAQ come from the germline V gene (reference sequence). CDR3 in amino acids: CASSPGAPPYEQYF. Here the CDR3 DNA reads TGTGCCAGCAGCCCAGGGGCACCTCCCTACGAGCAGTACTTC.

The rearrangement uses TRBV18 and TRBJ1-5, with 7 positions matching TRBD1. The CDR3 is made up of 15 amino acids. Germline-derived CDR1 and CDR2 are KGHSH and LQKENI. V lost 4 bases, J lost 1 base, and 4 bases stayed unmatched. CDR3 DNA: TGTGCCAGCTCACTATCAGGGGGAAGCAATCAGCCCCAGCATTTT. This sequence encodes CASSLSGGSNQPQHF.

This clonotype showed up many times. V usage is TRBV18 and J usage is TRBJ2-5; D call uncertain. CDR1 KGHSH and CDR2 LQKENI come from the germline V gene. With 3 bases removed from V and 4 bases from J, the gap between germline ends came to 6 bases. The CDR3 contains 12 residues. The CDR3 sequence: CASSPLPETQYF. CDR3 bases: TGTGCCAGCTCACCCCTTCCAGAGACCCAGTACTTC.

This clonotype was counted only a few times. The genes are TRBV7-3 and TRBJ2-2; D is undetermined. CDR3 length: 15 residues. In germline, CDR1 is SGHTA, CDR2 FQGTGA. The ends were cut back, 0 bases at V and 3 bases at J, with 8 bases in the middle. As DNA, the CDR3 is TGTGCCAGCAGCTTAACGGGATTAGACACCGGGGAGCTGTTTTTT. Protein: CASSLTGLDTGELFF.

This clonotype was seen more than once but under ten times. The V call is TRBV19, the J call TRBJ1-6; tentative D call: TRBD1 (5 bases). Between the trimmed V and J ends, which lost 4 bases and 11 bases, there was a span of 15 bases. CDR1 and CDR2 from the germline V gene are LNHDA and SQIVND (reference sequence). This CDR3 contains 14 residues. The CDR3 loop reads CASSTRDPTTPLHF. For the CDR3, the DNA is TGTGCCAGTAGTACCCGGGACCCTACAACACCCCTCCACTTT.

This clonotype was found many times. DNA of the CDR3: TGTGCCAGCTCACCCACCCTGACAGATGAAGCTTTCTTT. This codes for CASSPTLTDEAFF. V usage is TRBV18 and J usage is TRBJ1-1, with TRBD1 as a possible D gene (5 bases). V lost 3 bases, J lost 7 bases, and 12 bases lay in between. The CDR3 consists of 13 residues. Germline V gives CDR1 KGHSH, CDR2 LQKENI.

This clonotype appeared a few times. V is TRBV5-5 and J is TRBJ2-7; D is perhaps TRBD2 (5 bases). V gave up 0 bases and J gave up 3 bases, with 13 bases separating them. The CDR3 length is 15 residues. Germline V CDR1 and CDR2: SGHKS, YYEKEE (reference sequence). The CDR3 DNA sequence: TGTGCCAGCAGCTTGGAGGGAGCCTTTTACTACGAGCAGTACTTC. This codes for CASSLEGAFYYEQYF.

Many counts were recorded for this clonotype. V is TRBV5-1 and J is TRBJ2-7; 12 positions agree with TRBD1. This CDR3 has 15 amino acids. Germline values: CDR1 SGHRS, CDR2 YFSETQ. V lost 3 bases, J lost 5 bases, and 6 bases stayed unmatched. The CDR3 DNA follows: TGCGCCAGCAGCTCAGGGACAGGGGGCAACCACGAGCAGTACTTC. The encoded protein is CASSSGTGGNHEQYF.

This clonotype was observed at least ten times. The V gene is TRBV3-2, the J gene TRBJ1-5. TRBV3-2 is a documented pseudogene. The CDR3 has 14 amino acids. The CDR3 reads CASSQDFTHQPQHF. DNA for the CDR3: TGTGCCAGCAGCCAAGATTTTACGCATCAGCCCCAGCATTTT.

This clonotype has at least ten counts. This chain uses TRBV15 with TRBJ1-2; D may be TRBD1 (5 bases). In germline, CDR1 is LNHNV, CDR2 YYDKDF (reference sequence). The CDR3 has 16 amino acids. Trimming took 1 base from V and 0 from J, leaving 12 bases between them. The CDR3 spells CATSRVPGPANYGYTF. DNA for the CDR3: TGTGCCACCAGCAGAGTCCCAGGGCCAGCTAACTATGGCTACACCTTC.